The next 10 T cell receptor beta chains were all read from a single sample in a study of T-cell reconstitution after alpha-beta-depleted transplantation in children. It was with unique molecular identifiers that the TCRbeta library was prepared. Each CDR3 protein is one row after TCRdb ran MiXCR on the PCR reads. Of around 960,000 distinct CDR3 sequences in the sample, 25% to 30% were seen once. The sample in question was PBMCs, mostly from graft donor cells, obtained 360 days after TCRalphabeta/CD19-depleted stem cell transplant. These receptors were collected from a boy under two years old who had a stem cell transplant for SCID, so the T cells may come from the graft donor.

This chain connects TRBV10-3 to TRBJ2-3, with D unclear. The ends were cut back, 4 bases at V and 0 bases at J, with 14 bases in the middle. Germline CDR1 is ENHRY and CDR2 is SYGVKD. CDR3 length equals 16 residues. CDR3 nucleotides: TGTGCCATCAGTGGTCGGACCGCTCTTAGCACAGATACGCAGTATTTT. It translates to CAISGRTALSTDTQYF.

The chain couples TRBV7-2 to TRBJ1-5, with 8 positions matching TRBD1. J gave up 0 bases and V 2 bases, and 3 bases lay outside the gene matches. There are 16 residues in the CDR3. Germline V gene sequence: CDR1 SGHTA, CDR2 FQGNSA. Here the CDR3 DNA reads TGTGCCAGCAGCTTACAGGGGGCAATTAGCAATCAGCCCCAGCATTTT. Translated, it gives CASSLQGAISNQPQHF.

This clonotype has more than one count but fewer than ten. This chain connects TRBV5-1 to TRBJ2-5, with D uncertain. The V gene lost 5 bases and the J gene lost 0 bases, with 11 bases spanning the gap. CDR3 size: 14 residues. Germline CDR1 reads SGHRS; CDR2 reads YFSETQ. In DNA, the CDR3 is TGCGCCAGCAGAGGAACCACGTACCAAGAGACCCAGTACTTC. Amino acid sequence: CASRGTTYQETQYF.

This clonotype was observed a handful of times. The V call is TRBV5-1, the J call TRBJ2-6; 11 bases agree with TRBD1. Unmatched junction bases numbered 6, after V lost 3 bases and J lost 1 base. This CDR3 contains 18 residues. Per germline, CDR1 SGHRS and CDR2 YFSETQ. The CDR3: CASSWNRDRGSGANVLTF. The CDR3 nucleotides are TGCGCCAGCAGCTGGAACCGGGACAGGGGGTCTGGGGCCAACGTCCTGACTTTC.

The sample holds a few counts of this clonotype. The chain recombines TRBV12-3 or TRBV12-4 with TRBJ2-1, with 8 nucleotides matching TRBD2. Trimming removed 7 bases from V and 1 base from J; junction bases left unmatched: 6. The CDR3 consists of 15 residues. CDR3 coding DNA: TGTGCCAGCACCGAAGTAGCGGGGTCCTACAATGAGCAGTTCTTC. It translates to CASTEVAGSYNEQFF.

Only a few counts were recorded for this clonotype. The junction shows a germline mismatch at one end, possibly a read error. The rearrangement links TRBV5-1 to TRBJ2-5, with 10 bases matching TRBD2. The CDR3 totals 15 residues. CDR1 and CDR2 from the germline V gene are SGHRS and YFSETQ. CDR3 protein: CASSLDYPSGGLLNF. CDR3 DNA sequence: TGCGCCAGCAGCTTGGATTACCCTAGCGGGGGCCTCCTCAACTTC.

Only a few counts were recorded for this clonotype. This sequence joins TRBV5-4 and TRBJ2-3; 11 bases map to TRBD1. V shed 4 bases, J shed 6 bases, and the junction held 4 bases outside the gene matches. The germline V gene has CDR1 SGHNT and CDR2 YYREEE (reference sequence). The CDR3 is made up of 14 amino acids. The DNA of the CDR3 is TGTGCCAGCAGCGTGGACAGGGGGCGTGATACGCAGTATTTT. Translating gives CASSVDRGRDTQYF.

A few counts support this clonotype. CDR3 loop: CASNLDRNTEAFF. DNA of the CDR3: TGTGCCAGCAACCTTGACCGGAACACTGAAGCTTTCTTT. This chain joins TRBV7-2 and TRBJ1-1, with unresolved D. Trimming cost V 7 bases and J 1 base, with 10 bases left between them. The germline gives CDR1 SGHTA, CDR2 FQGNSA. CDR3 size: 13 residues.

The rearrangement joins TRBV9 to TRBJ2-1, with 8 bases fitting TRBD2. The CDR3 runs 15 residues. CDR1 is SGDLS, CDR2 YYNGEE, per germline. V shed 2 bases and J 6 bases; nucleotides not matched to a gene: 7. The DNA of the CDR3 is TGTGCCAGCAGCGTTTTCGGGGGGGGATCCAATGAGCAGTTCTTC. Its translation: CASSVFGGGSNEQFF.

This rearrangement joins TRBV12-3 or TRBV12-4 to TRBJ2-3; D remains unclear. The CDR3 consists of 14 residues. V lost 7 bases, J lost 2 bases, and 13 bases lay in between. As DNA, the CDR3 is TGTGCCAGCAATTTGGAGTCGATCACAGATACGCAGTATTTT. It codes for CASNLESITDTQYF.